The source of this T cell receptor (beta chain) is a study of blood T cell repertoires in COVID-19. Looking at the study overall: Samples of COVID-19 (acute and convalescent) were obtained from the United States, Italy and Spain. T cells, B-cell-depleted T cells, or PBMCs provided the cDNA or gDNA that served as material.

Germline-derived CDR1 and CDR2 are SEHNR and FQNEAQ (reference sequence). V was pared by 3 bases and J by 5 bases, with 7 bases between. The CDR3 spans 12 residues. In the original analysis: For nucleated cells, counts were estimated from reference gene primer amplification. The data were produced by immunoSEQ multiplex PCR, yet TCRdb's version contains in-frame clones alone and is incomplete. V, J and clone size reflect that table, while D and trimming were determined from the DNA. The table includes about 190,000 clones, about four fifths detected once. Material: peripheral blood. The TCR comes from a woman aged 65 to 85 with active or convalescent COVID-19. This rearrangement joins TRBV7-9 to TRBJ1-1; no reliable D call. The CDR3 is CASSFGLTEAFF. For the CDR3, the DNA is TGTGCCAGCAGCTTCGGGTTGACTGAAGCTTTCTTT. Complete variable domain (other parts from reference TRBV7-9 and TRBJ1-1): DTGVSQNPRHKITKRGQNVTFRCDPISEHNRLYWYRQTLGQGPEFLTYFQNEAQLEKSRLLSDRFSAERPKGSFSTLEIQRTEQGDSAMYLCASSFGLTEAFFGQGTRLTVV.